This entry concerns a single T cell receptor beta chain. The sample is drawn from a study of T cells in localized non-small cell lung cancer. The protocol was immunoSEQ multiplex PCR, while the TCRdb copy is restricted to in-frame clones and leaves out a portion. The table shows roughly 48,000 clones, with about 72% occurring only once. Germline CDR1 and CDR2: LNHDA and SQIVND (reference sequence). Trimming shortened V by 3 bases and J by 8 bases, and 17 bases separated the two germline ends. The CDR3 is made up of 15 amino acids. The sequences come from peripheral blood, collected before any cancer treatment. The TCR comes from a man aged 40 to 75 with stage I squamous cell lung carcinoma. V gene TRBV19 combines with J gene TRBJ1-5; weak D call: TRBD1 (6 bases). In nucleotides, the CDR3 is TGTGCCAGTAGTATTGGGGGAGGGGGGGCAAAGCCCCAGCATTTT. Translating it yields CASSIGGGGAKPQHF. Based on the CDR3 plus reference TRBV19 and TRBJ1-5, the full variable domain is DGGITQSPKYLFRKEGQNVTLSCEQNLNHDAMYWYRQDPGQGLRLIYYSQIVNDFQKGDIAEGYSVSREKKESFPLTVTSAQKNPTAFYLCASSIGGGGAKPQHFGDGTRLSIL.